This TCR beta chain was identified in a study of blood T cell repertoires in COVID-19. Turning to the study itself: PBMCs, B-cell-depleted T cells, or T cells provided the cDNA or gDNA that made up the material.

Some clones are missing from TCRdb's copy, which holds only in-frame ones; the method was immunoSEQ multiplex PCR. The sample comprises approximately 290,000 clones, 70% to 85% of which are singletons, and 0.87% rests with the top ten. Seattle's enrolled individuals joined amid active infection and were then monitored longitudinally. V was clipped by 12 bases and J by 0 bases, with 13 bases between them. The CDR3 sequence is 14 residues long. Germline CDR1 KGHDR, CDR2 SFDVKD. The sequence came from a human donor with COVID-19, enrolled during active disease. The donor label of this sample is uncertain. Sequencing was performed on peripheral blood. V and J are TRBV24-1 and TRBJ2-2; possible D gene TRBD2, 6 bases. The chain's CDR3 is CASQRATNTGELFF. The CDR3 coding sequence is TGTGCCTCACAGCGGGCTACGAACACCGGGGAGCTGTTTTTT.